These 22 T cell receptor beta chains were sequenced from one sample in a study of blood T cells in healthy people across ages. With a J-beta primer mix and a sample-barcoded 5' primer, a second PCR ran 7 to 11 cycles. In TCRdb, the 5' RACE reads were re-called with MiXCR into one record per CDR3 protein. Here the sample spans roughly 560,000 distinct CDR3 sequences, about 24% being singletons. These same records also appear under a second study, on T cells of mothers and their children.

Sequencing used blood. The receptor set was obtained from a boy between 10 and 17 years old in good health.

This clonotype was detected a few times. The chain recombines TRBV10-3 with TRBJ1-2, with D perhaps TRBD1 (6 bases). Germline V gene data show CDR1 as ENHRY and CDR2 as SYGVKD. Trimming took off 7 bases at V and 4 bases at J, with 13 bases between the two ends. The CDR3 loop spans 13 amino acids. For the CDR3, the DNA is TGTGCCATCAAGAACGGACAGCCCTATGGCTACACCTTC. This sequence encodes CAIKNGQPYGYTF.

CDR3: CASSFYPLWAGQTGELFF. DNA of the CDR3: TGTGCCAGCAGTTTTTACCCTCTTTGGGCAGGGCAAACCGGGGAGCTGTTTTTT. The V gene is TRBV12-3 or TRBV12-4, the J gene TRBJ2-2; tentative D call: TRBD1 (5 bases). This CDR3 is built from 18 residues. V lost 3 bases, J lost 5 bases, and 22 bases lay in between.

CDR3 sequence: CASSQEVSESGAYNEQFF. Here the CDR3 DNA reads TGTGCCAGCAGCCAAGAGGTCTCAGAAAGCGGGGCCTACAATGAGCAGTTCTTC. V is TRBV3-1 and J is TRBJ2-1, with 7 bases lining up with TRBD2. This CDR3 has 18 amino acids. CDR1 and CDR2 from the germline V gene are LGHDT and YNNKEL (reference sequence). V was clipped by 0 bases and J by 2 bases; unmatched bases: 10.

This clonotype occurred a few times. This chain connects TRBV6-6 to TRBJ1-4; 9 positions match TRBD1. The V gene end was trimmed by 6 bases and the J gene end by 8 bases; junction bases not matched to a gene: 10. CDR3 length: 15 residues. Germline assignment: CDR1 MNHNY and CDR2 SVGAGI (reference sequence). DNA for the CDR3: TGTGCCAGCAGGGATACAGGGGGCGAGGTAGAAAAACTGTTTTTT. Translated, it gives CASRDTGGEVEKLFF.

This clonotype was recorded a few times. V and J are TRBV4-3 and TRBJ1-1, with D perhaps matching TRBD1 (6 bases). Trimming left V 2 bases short and J 4 bases short, with 14 bases between. The CDR3 is 15 residues long. The germline gives CDR1 LGHNA, CDR2 YSLEER. DNA of the CDR3: TGCGCCAGCAGCCAACAAGGGGGGAGAGGCACTGAAGCTTTCTTT. Translating gives CASSQQGGRGTEAFF.

The V and J genes are TRBV21-1 and TRBJ2-7; no check of the table's D call, TRBD2, against the DNA was made. TRBV21-1 is a documented pseudogene. The CDR3 is made up of 18 amino acids. CDR3 bases: TGTGCCAGCAGCAAAAGCCCCGACAGCGGAACCCTCTCCTACGAGCAGTACTTC. Translating it yields CASSKSPDSGTLSYEQYF.

This clonotype has just one count. V gene TRBV6-5 combines with J gene TRBJ1-1; no firm D call. Trimming cost V 4 bases and J 10 bases, with 16 bases left between them. The CDR3 runs to 13 residues. The V gene's germline CDR1 is MNHEY and CDR2 SVGAGI. Here the CDR3 DNA reads TGTGCCAGCAGTTTTCACCGGGCGGGCCCAGCTTTCTTT. Translating it yields CASSFHRAGPAFF.

For this clonotype: Given the absence of the conserved phenylalanine or tryptophan at the CDR3 end, a read error is likely. V gene TRBV28 combines with J gene TRBJ2-2; tentatively, D is TRBD1 (6 bases). V lost 6 bases and J lost 3, with 14 bases in between. The CDR3 loop spans 15 amino acids. The V gene's germline CDR1 is MDHEN and CDR2 SYDVKM. This CDR3 is CASRTTGLDTGELFL. DNA of the CDR3: TGTGCCAGCAGGACAACAGGGTTGGACACCGGGGAGCTGTTTTTG.

This sequence joins TRBV24-1 and TRBJ2-5; 8 positions agree with TRBD2. V lost 2 bases and J lost 2; bases outside the gene matches: 3. Germline CDR1 is KGHDR and CDR2 is SFDVKD. This CDR3 region has 15 residues. The CDR3 DNA reads as TGTGCCACCAGTGATTCCCGCGGGGGGCAAGAGACCCAGTACTTC. It is translated as CATSDSRGGQETQYF.

The V and J genes are TRBV7-2 and TRBJ2-1; the D gene is possibly TRBD2 (6 bases). Trimming shortened V by 2 bases and J by 7 bases, and 18 bases separated the two germline ends. CDR1 is SGHTA, CDR2 FQGNSA, per germline. The CDR3 is 16 residues long. CDR3 residues: CASSLSAGGVGNEQFF. Here the CDR3 DNA reads TGTGCCAGCAGCTTATCGGCCGGGGGAGTGGGAAATGAGCAGTTCTTC.

The genes are TRBV6-6 and TRBJ2-3; no clear D gene. CDR3 length: 13 amino acids. The V gene's germline CDR1 is MNHNY and CDR2 SVGAGI (reference sequence). The germline V and J ends were trimmed by 0 bases and 5 bases, with 6 bases remaining between them. The CDR3 sequence is CASSYSRGDTQYF. CDR3 DNA: TGTGCCAGCAGTTACTCGAGAGGAGATACGCAGTATTTT.

This clonotype showed up just a few times. The J gene is TRBJ2-7, the V gene TRBV28, with 10 bases fitting TRBD1. The ends lost 7 bases at V and 2 bases at J; junction bases unmatched: 2. CDR3 size: 13 residues. Germline assignment: CDR1 MDHEN and CDR2 SYDVKM. CDR3 DNA sequence: TGTGCCAGCATGGGACAGGGGACCTACGAGCAGTACTTC. Protein product: CASMGQGTYEQYF.

V is TRBV19 and J is TRBJ1-1, with no clear D. Trimming took off 5 bases at V and 3 bases at J, with 10 bases between the two ends. The CDR3 length is 13 residues. CDR1 and CDR2 from the germline V gene are LNHDA and SQIVND (reference sequence). The CDR3 DNA reads as TGTGCCAGTAGTGCTTCCCTGTACACTGAAGCTTTCTTT. Translation: CASSASLYTEAFF.

This chain connects TRBV6-2 or TRBV6-3 to TRBJ1-1; 7 bases align to TRBD1. Germline CDR1 reads MNHEY; CDR2 reads SVGEGT. With 5 bases clipped from V and 3 bases from J, the junction kept 9 bases outside the gene matches. The CDR3 is made up of 15 amino acids. CDR3 protein: CASSNPTGSDTEAFF. For the CDR3, the DNA is TGTGCCAGCAGTAACCCGACAGGGTCGGACACTGAAGCTTTCTTT.

This clonotype was observed a few times. The CDR3: CASSPSFYNEQFF. As DNA, the CDR3 is TGTGCCAGCAGCCCCTCTTTCTACAATGAGCAGTTCTTC. The V gene is TRBV27, the J gene TRBJ2-1; D remains unclear. Between the trimmed V and J ends, which lost 6 bases and 3 bases, there was a span of 9 bases. The germline gives CDR1 MNHEY, CDR2 SMNVEV (reference sequence). This CDR3 has 13 residues.

There are a few counts of this clonotype. This chain connects TRBV6-2 or TRBV6-3 to TRBJ1-1, with D perhaps matching TRBD1 (6 bases). The V end was cut by 5 bases, the J end by 1 base, with 11 bases between. Germline loops: CDR1 MNHEY, CDR2 SVGEGT. This CDR3 has 14 amino acids. Here the CDR3 reads CASSLTQGNTEAFF. The CDR3 DNA sequence: TGTGCCAGCAGTCTAACACAGGGGAACACTGAAGCTTTCTTT.

This clonotype occurred many times. The chain combines TRBV5-1 with TRBJ2-5; 9 bases map to TRBD2. J lost 4 bases, V lost 0 bases, and 10 bases had no gene match. CDR1 and CDR2 from the germline V gene are SGHRS and YFSETQ. This CDR3 has 17 amino acids. CDR3 sequence: CASSLEAGLAGLETQYF. CDR3 DNA: TGCGCCAGCAGCTTGGAGGCGGGTCTAGCGGGATTAGAGACCCAGTACTTC. The variable domain in full, with the rest retrieved from reference TRBV5-1 and TRBJ2-5, is KAGVTQTPRYLIKTRGQQVTLSCSPISGHRSVSWYQQTPGQGLQFLFEYFSETQRNKGNFPGRFSGRQFSNSRSEMNVSTLELGDSALYLCASSLEAGLAGLETQYFGPGTRLLVL.

For this clonotype: Germline is not matched at one junction end, which may reflect a read error. This chain uses TRBV27 with TRBJ1-5, with TRBD1 matching over 7 bases. CDR1 is MNHEY and CDR2 is SMNVEV in the germline V gene (reference sequence). The CDR3 spans 15 residues. The CDR3 sequence: CASSEGTDSNRPQHF. The CDR3 coding sequence is TGTGCCAGCAGTGAGGGGACAGATAGCAATCGGCCCCAGCATTTT.

This clonotype was counted a few times. This sequence joins TRBV18 and TRBJ2-7; D is unresolved. V was clipped by 6 bases and J by 1 base, with 7 bases between them. The CDR3 loop spans 12 amino acids. CDR1 is KGHSH, CDR2 LQKENI, per germline. The CDR3 loop reads CASSRQSYEQYF. The CDR3 nucleotides are TGTGCCAGCTCTCGGCAATCCTACGAGCAGTACTTC.

This clonotype was picked up a small number of times. This rearrangement joins TRBV6-2 or TRBV6-3 to TRBJ2-5; no clear D. Germline-derived CDR1 and CDR2 are MNHEY and SVGEGT. Trimming left V 5 bases short and J 1 base short, with 11 bases between. The CDR3 totals 14 residues. Here the CDR3 DNA reads TGTGCCAGCAGTCTGGACCCGATCCAAGAGACCCAGTACTTC. Translation: CASSLDPIQETQYF.

This clonotype was seen more than once but under ten times. The chain combines TRBV28 with TRBJ1-3; D unclear. Germline CDR1 MDHEN, CDR2 SYDVKM. V was shortened by 6 bases and J by 4 bases, with 7 bases between the two germline ends. This CDR3 comprises 12 residues. The CDR3, as DNA: TGTGCCAGCAGGCTCCCGGGAAACACCATATATTTT. Its protein is CASRLPGNTIYF. Drawing the rest from reference TRBV28 and TRBJ1-3, the complete variable domain is DVKVTQSSRYLVKRTGEKVFLECVQDMDHENMFWYRQDPGLGLRLIYFSYDVKMKEKGDIPEGYSVSREKKERFSLILESASTNQTSMYLCASRLPGNTIYFGEGSWLTVV.

The chain links TRBV20-1 to TRBJ2-1, with D perhaps TRBD1 (5 bases). Germline CDR1 and CDR2: DFQATT and SNEGSKA (reference sequence). Trimming took 0 bases from V and 3 from J, leaving 12 bases between them. CDR3 size: 15 residues. The CDR3 nucleotides read TGCAGTGCTAGAGATCGCGAGACAGACTACAATGAGCAGTTCTTC. Its protein product is CSARDRETDYNEQFF.